This paragraph covers one T cell receptor beta chain sequence. These data are taken from a study of blood T cell repertoires in COVID-19. Study at large: Samples taken during acute and convalescent COVID-19 were collected in the United States, Italy and Spain. Sample material is recorded as cDNA or gDNA derived from T cells, B-cell-depleted T cells, or PBMCs.

Source study methods: Amplifying reference gene primers gave estimates of nucleated cell counts. The protocol was immunoSEQ multiplex PCR, while the TCRdb copy is restricted to in-frame clones and leaves out a portion. That table supplies the V and J calls and clone size; D and trimming were determined from the DNA. The sample has about 70,000 clones; roughly 79% are singletons. This CDR3 region has 16 residues. Germline loops: CDR1 SGHKS, CDR2 YYEKEE (reference sequence). Trimming took 0 bases from V and 5 from J; bases not matched to a gene: 7. Sequences were obtained from peripheral blood. The sequence came from a woman aged 55 to 70 with acute or convalescent COVID-19. This sequence joins TRBV5-5 and TRBJ1-5; 8 nucleotides agree with TRBD1. The CDR3 protein is CASSLVAGGVHQPQHF. CDR3 DNA sequence: TGTGCCAGCAGCTTGGTGGCAGGGGGCGTTCATCAGCCCCAGCATTTT.